Presented here are 19 T cell receptor beta chains from one specimen sequenced in a study of a mutant IDH1 vaccine in newly diagnosed glioma (dated by TCRdb to about 2021). Receptor libraries were prepared by the immunoSEQ multiplex PCR assay. TCRdb obtained this table from immuneACCESS and retained in-frame rearrangements with V and J assigned. These tables miss some clones; where compared with another copy, unresolved V genes account for less than half of the shortfall, and the remainder is unexplained. The sample profile shows about 50,000 clones; 60% to 85% of them were found once. Jointly, the top ten make up more than 9% of the sample. This sample's time point label indicates: week 35, safety follow-up. Every vaccine dose consisted of 300 ug of a 20-mer mutant IDH1 peptide in Montanide, administered subcutaneously together with topical imiquimod. The antigens for these receptors are not known.

The sequenced sample was PBMCs, obtained from a glioma patient whose treatment included an IDH1 peptide vaccine. The receptors shown here come from a middle-aged man with glioma.

The chain is built from TRBV5-4 and TRBJ1-3, with TRBD1 matching over 7 bases. The CDR3 is 13 residues long. J was trimmed by 8 bases and V by 4 bases; bases with no gene match: 6. CDR1 SGHNT and CDR2 YYREEE come from the germline V gene (reference sequence). CDR3 loop: CASSGQASDTIYF. The CDR3 DNA sequence: TGTGCCAGCAGCGGACAGGCCTCGGACACCATATATTTT.

This chain links TRBV6-5 with TRBJ1-4; 9 bases fit TRBD1. In germline, CDR1 is MNHEY, CDR2 SVGAGI. The CDR3 totals 15 residues. Unmatched junction bases numbered 2, after V lost 6 bases and J lost 0 bases. The CDR3 DNA reads as TGTGCCAGCAGAAGACAGGGGGCAACTAATGAAAAACTGTTTTTT. It yields the protein CASRRQGATNEKLFF.

The chain employs TRBV9 and TRBJ2-4; 7 nucleotides line up with TRBD1. With V trimmed by 4 bases and J by 4 bases, 5 bases remained unmatched. There are 14 residues in the CDR3. From germline, CDR1 is SGDLS and CDR2 YYNGEE. CDR3 amino acids: CASSPGRGKNIQYF. In DNA form, the CDR3 reads TGTGCCAGCAGCCCTGGCAGGGGGAAAAACATTCAGTACTTC.

The chain recombines TRBV7-9 with TRBJ2-5; 8 bases are shared with TRBD1. With V trimmed by 1 base and J by 2 bases, 3 bases remained unmatched. This CDR3 comprises 15 residues. Germline V CDR1 and CDR2: SEHNR, FQNEAQ (reference sequence). CDR3 DNA sequence: TGTGCCAGCAGCTTAGGGCGACAGGGGCAAGAGACCCAGTACTTC. It codes for CASSLGRQGQETQYF. Filled out from reference TRBV7-9 and TRBJ2-5, the complete variable domain reads DTGVSQNPRHKITKRGQNVTFRCDPISEHNRLYWYRQTLGQGPEFLTYFQNEAQLEKSRLLSDRFSAERPKGSFSTLEIQRTEQGDSAMYLCASSLGRQGQETQYFGPGTRLLVL.

The V and J genes are TRBV6-5 and TRBJ1-1; D gene unclear. The germline V and J ends were trimmed by 1 base and 8 bases, with 5 bases remaining between them. This CDR3 comprises 11 residues. CDR1 is MNHEY, CDR2 SVGAGI, per germline. CDR3 bases: TGTGCCAGCAGTTACTTGCAAGAAGCTTTCTTT. Translated: CASSYLQEAFF.

The rearrangement uses TRBV5-8 and TRBJ2-1; 9 bases agree with TRBD2. V lost 0 bases, J lost 6 bases, and 4 bases stayed unmatched. Germline CDR1 SGHTS, CDR2 YDEGEE. This CDR3 contains 15 residues. CDR3 region: CASSLDGTSINEQFF. CDR3 bases: TGTGCCAGCAGCTTGGATGGGACTAGCATCAATGAGCAGTTCTTC.

V and J are TRBV4-2 and TRBJ1-1, with D possibly being TRBD1 (5 bases). Germline assignment: CDR1 LGHNA and CDR2 YNFKEQ. The CDR3 has 15 amino acids. V lost 0 bases and J lost 1, with 9 bases in between. The CDR3 protein is CASSQDGAGNTEAFF. The CDR3, as DNA: TGTGCCAGCAGCCAAGATGGGGCTGGGAACACTGAAGCTTTCTTT.

The CDR3 region has the DNA TGTGCCAGTACCCTACAGGGGGGCGAGGTAGCCAACGTCCTGACTTTC. Residues: CASTLQGGEVANVLTF. V is TRBV19 and J is TRBJ2-6; 8 bases line up with TRBD1. This CDR3 spans 16 amino acids. Trimming took 7 bases from V and 7 from J; bases not matched to a gene: 12. CDR1 and CDR2 (germline): LNHDA, SQIVND (reference sequence).

This clone has just one count. J is TRBJ2-3 and V is TRBV5-6, with 14 bases that match TRBD2. The CDR3 has 16 residues. V was pared by 4 bases and J by 5 bases, with 6 bases of the junction left unmatched. Germline assignment: CDR1 SGHDT and CDR2 YYEEEE. CDR3 residues: CASSGTSGSRRDTQYF. CDR3 in DNA: TGTGCCAGCAGCGGGACTAGCGGGAGTCGTAGAGATACGCAGTATTTT.

This clone came up once. The chain combines TRBV18 with TRBJ2-7; no clear D. The CDR3 totals 14 residues. From germline, CDR1 is KGHSH and CDR2 LQKENI. With 1 base removed from V and 6 bases from J, the gap between germline ends came to 13 bases. The CDR3 region has the DNA TGTGCCAGCTCACCACAGGACGGAACGTTCGAGCAGTACTTC. This gives the protein CASSPQDGTFEQYF.

The J gene is TRBJ2-7, the V gene TRBV5-6; TRBD1 matches at 7 bases. Germline V gene lookup returns CDR1 SGHDT and CDR2 YYEEEE. V gave up 2 bases and J gave up 3 bases; unmatched junction bases: 5. This CDR3 comprises 14 residues. As DNA, the CDR3 is TGTGCCAGCAGCTTTCTTAACAGGGGCTACGAGCAGTACGTC. Translating gives CASSFLNRGYEQYV.

This rearrangement joins TRBV5-4 to TRBJ2-7; no clear D gene. The CDR3 spans 13 residues. Deletions cut 0 bases from V and 1 base from J, with 5 bases between. Germline CDR1 SGHNT, CDR2 YYREEE (reference sequence). Written as DNA, the CDR3 is TGTGCCAGCAGCTTGGTAGGGTCCTACGAGCAGTACTTC. Its protein product is CASSLVGSYEQYF.

The chain combines TRBV12-5 with TRBJ1-3; D is undetermined. This CDR3 has 14 residues. V dropped 9 bases and J dropped 0 bases, with 12 bases sitting between them. CDR1 and CDR2 from the germline V gene are LGHNT and FRNRAP. CDR3 amino acids: CASHQWGSGNTIYF. As DNA, the CDR3 is TGTGCTAGCCACCAGTGGGGCTCTGGAAACACCATATATTTT.

This clone appeared a few times. The V gene is TRBV6-1, the J gene TRBJ2-2; D is uncertain. Germline loops: CDR1 MNHNS, CDR2 SASEGT. CDR3 size: 14 residues. V dropped 3 bases and J dropped 7 bases, with 12 bases sitting between them. CDR3: CASSDGRAHGELFF. CDR3 DNA sequence: TGTGCCAGCAGTGATGGCCGGGCGCACGGGGAGCTGTTTTTT.

The V gene is TRBV29-1, the J gene TRBJ2-1, with a weak D call TRBD2 (6 bases). Per germline, CDR1 SQVTM and CDR2 ANQGSEA. The CDR3 sequence is 14 residues long. V was pared by 2 bases and J by 8 bases, with 16 bases between. The CDR3: CSVEPPGVIDEQFF. CDR3 DNA sequence: TGCAGCGTTGAACCCCCGGGAGTGATCGATGAGCAGTTCTTC.

The V and J genes are TRBV11-2 and TRBJ2-5, with D possibly being TRBD2 (6 bases). This CDR3 has 14 residues. CDR1 and CDR2 (germline): SGHAT, FQNNGV. V lost 5 bases to trimming and J lost 2 bases, with 12 bases between them. The CDR3 spells CASSPARGQETQYF. The DNA for the CDR3 is TGTGCCAGCAGCCCGGCGCGGGGACAAGAGACCCAGTACTTC.

V is TRBV5-4 and J is TRBJ2-5, with D perhaps matching TRBD1 (6 bases). The germline V gene encodes CDR1 SGHNT and CDR2 YYREEE (reference sequence). The ends were cut back, 4 bases at V and 5 bases at J, with 18 bases in the middle. This CDR3 contains 15 residues. The CDR3 bases are TGTGCCAGCAGCCAACAGGGTATTCGAGGGGAGACCCAGTACTTC. Translation gives CASSQQGIRGETQYF.

The chain links TRBV7-9 to TRBJ1-1, with 7 bases fitting TRBD1. Unmatched junction bases numbered 14, after V lost 5 bases and J lost 2 bases. This CDR3 is 17 amino acids long. Germline lookup yields CDR1 SEHNR and CDR2 FQNEAQ (reference sequence). This CDR3 is CASSGRQGGTTNTEAFF. DNA for the CDR3: TGTGCCAGCAGCGGGAGACAGGGTGGAACAACTAACACTGAAGCTTTCTTT.

This clone has just a few counts. The chain recombines TRBV30 with TRBJ1-1, with D possibly matching TRBD1 (5 bases). The CDR3 runs 12 residues. Trimming pared 5 bases from V and 12 bases from J, leaving 19 bases between. In germline, CDR1 is GTSNPN, CDR2 SVGIG (reference sequence). The CDR3, as DNA: TGTGCCTGGGGAAGACAGTCTGGGGTTTCTTTCTTT. This codes for CAWGRQSGVSFF.